A selection of T cell receptor beta chains follows, all from one sample in a study of shared clonotypes between healthy human individuals. Profiling relied on immunoSEQ multiplex PCR, and the TCRdb table lists in-frame clones only, not all of them. The repertoire holds around 1,900,000 clones, with approximately 92% as singletons. Sequencing was carried out using naive CD8+ T cells from PBMCs. Source of these receptors: a man younger than 35 in good health. Some clones in this sample may be carry-over from other donors' samples. CDR3s include the opening cysteine and the closing phenylalanine or tryptophan. D genes are given only for firm matches. A row's size may be missing; if present it is once, few, many or a size class.

cdr3_nt	cdr3_aa	d_call	clone_size	j_call	v_call
TGCAGCGTTGAATTCCGGGACAGGGGGACAGATACGCAGTATTTT	CSVEFRDRGTDTQYF	TRBD1	-	TRBJ2-3	TRBV29-1
TGTGCCAGCAGCGTAGGAAAGGGTGGATACGAGCAGTACTTC	CASSVGKGGYEQYF	-	-	TRBJ2-7	TRBV9
TGTGCCAGCACCCCAGTGGGGGATGGGACAGCGCAACCGAACTATGGCTACACCTTC	CASTPVGDGTAQPNYGYTF	TRBD1	-	TRBJ1-2	TRBV5-5
TGTGCCAGCAGTCTAAGGACTAGCGGTTACAATGAGCAGTTCTTC	CASSLRTSGYNEQFF	TRBD2	-	TRBJ2-1	TRBV27
TGCGCCAGCAGCTTGGAGTTTCGGGGTTTGGCCTACGAGCAGTACTTC	CASSLEFRGLAYEQYF	-	-	TRBJ2-7	TRBV5-1
TGTGCCAGCAGTATACAGATCCCCGGCAATGAGCAGTTCTTC	CASSIQIPGNEQFF	-	-	TRBJ2-1	TRBV28
TGTGCCAGCAGCCTAACAGGGACTAGCGGGAGAATAGGCTACGAGCAGTACTTC	CASSLTGTSGRIGYEQYF	TRBD2	-	TRBJ2-7	TRBV7-9
TGTGCCAGCAGCTTATTTGGCGACGAGCAGTACTTC	CASSLFGDEQYF	-	-	TRBJ2-7	TRBV7-8
TGTGCCAGCCGCCACTATTCGCGTAGCACAGATACGCAGTATTTT	CASRHYSRSTDTQYF	-	-	TRBJ2-3	TRBV27
TGCGCCAGCAGCTTTTCTTGGGACAGCCCAGAAGGCTATGGCTACACCTTC	CASSFSWDSPEGYGYTF	TRBD1	-	TRBJ1-2	TRBV5-1
TGTGCCAGTAGTATGCTCAGCGGGAGTTCCTACGAGCAGTACTTC	CASSMLSGSSYEQYF	TRBD2	once	TRBJ2-7	TRBV19
TGTGCCAGCAGCCCCACCCTGCGGCTTGAAGAAAAACTGTTTTTT	CASSPTLRLEEKLFF	-	once	TRBJ1-4	TRBV6-5
TGTGCCAGCAGCGTAGATGGGGGGCAGGCTCAGCCCCAGCATTTT	CASSVDGGQAQPQHF	-	-	TRBJ1-5	TRBV9